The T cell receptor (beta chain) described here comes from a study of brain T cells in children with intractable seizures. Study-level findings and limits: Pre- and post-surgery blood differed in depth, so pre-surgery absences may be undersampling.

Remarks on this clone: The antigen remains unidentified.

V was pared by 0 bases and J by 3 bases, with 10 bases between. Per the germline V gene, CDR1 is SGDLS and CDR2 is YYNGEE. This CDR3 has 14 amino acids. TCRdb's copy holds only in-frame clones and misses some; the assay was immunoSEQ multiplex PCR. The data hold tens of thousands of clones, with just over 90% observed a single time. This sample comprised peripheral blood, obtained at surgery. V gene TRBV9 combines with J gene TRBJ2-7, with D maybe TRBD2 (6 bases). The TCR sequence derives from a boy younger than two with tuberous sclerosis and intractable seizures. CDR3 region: CASSVGDSGYEQYF. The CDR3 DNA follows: TGTGCCAGCAGCGTAGGTGATAGCGGCTACGAGCAGTACTTC.